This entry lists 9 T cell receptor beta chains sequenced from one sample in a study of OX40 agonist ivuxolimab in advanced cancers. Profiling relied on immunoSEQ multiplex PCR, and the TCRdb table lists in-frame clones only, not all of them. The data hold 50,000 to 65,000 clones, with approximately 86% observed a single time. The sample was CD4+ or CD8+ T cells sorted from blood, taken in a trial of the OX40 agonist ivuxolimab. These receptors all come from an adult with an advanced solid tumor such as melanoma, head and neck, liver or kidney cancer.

The CDR3 reads CASSKGRGPCSGNTIYF. The CDR3 DNA reads TGTGCCAGCAGCAAAGGTCGGGGGCCCTGCTCTGGAAACACCATATATTTT. The rearrangement uses TRBV21-1 and TRBJ1-3. TRBV21-1 is flagged as a pseudogene. The CDR3 totals 17 residues.

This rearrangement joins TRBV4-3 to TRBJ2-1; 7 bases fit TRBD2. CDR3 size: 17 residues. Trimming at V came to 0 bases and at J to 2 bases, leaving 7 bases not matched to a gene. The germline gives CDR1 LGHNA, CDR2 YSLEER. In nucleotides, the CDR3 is TGCGCCAGCAGCCAAGAAGGCGCGGGAGAACCCTACAATGAGCAGTTCTTC. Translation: CASSQEGAGEPYNEQFF.

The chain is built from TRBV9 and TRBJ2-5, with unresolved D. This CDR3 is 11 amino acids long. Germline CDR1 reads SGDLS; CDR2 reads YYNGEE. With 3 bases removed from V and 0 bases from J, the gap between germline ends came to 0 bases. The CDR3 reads CASSDQETQYF. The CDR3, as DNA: TGTGCCAGCAGCGACCAAGAGACCCAGTACTTC. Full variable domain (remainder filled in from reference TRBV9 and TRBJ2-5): DSGVTQTPKHLITATGQRVTLRCSPRSGDLSVYWYQQSLDQGLQFLIQYYNGEERAKGNILERFSAQQFPDLHSELNLSSLELGDSALYFCASSDQETQYFGPGTRLLVL.

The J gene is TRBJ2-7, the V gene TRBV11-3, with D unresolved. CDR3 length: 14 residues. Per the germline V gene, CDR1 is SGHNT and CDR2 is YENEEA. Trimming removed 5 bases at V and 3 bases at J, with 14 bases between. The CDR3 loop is CASSRAAGDYEQYF. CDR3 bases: TGTGCCAGCAGCCGGGCGGCAGGCGACTACGAGCAGTACTTC.

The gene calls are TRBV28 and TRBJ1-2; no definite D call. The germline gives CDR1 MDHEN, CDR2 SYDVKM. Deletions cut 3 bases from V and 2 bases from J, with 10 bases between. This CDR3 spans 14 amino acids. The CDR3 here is CASSFERKNYGYTF. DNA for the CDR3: TGTGCCAGCAGTTTTGAACGGAAGAACTATGGCTACACCTTC.

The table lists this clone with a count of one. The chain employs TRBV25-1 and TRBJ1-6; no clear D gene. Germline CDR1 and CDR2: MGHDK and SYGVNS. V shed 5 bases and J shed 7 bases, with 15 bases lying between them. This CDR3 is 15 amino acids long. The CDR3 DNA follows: TGTGCCAGCAGTACACTACGAGGACTCAATTCACCCCTCCACTTT. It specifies CASSTLRGLNSPLHF.

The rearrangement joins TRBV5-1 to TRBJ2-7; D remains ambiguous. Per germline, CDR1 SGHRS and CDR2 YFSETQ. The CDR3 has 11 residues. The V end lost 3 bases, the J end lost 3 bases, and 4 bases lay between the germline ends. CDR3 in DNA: TGCGCCAGCAGCTCGGACTACGAGCAGTACTTC. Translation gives CASSSDYEQYF.

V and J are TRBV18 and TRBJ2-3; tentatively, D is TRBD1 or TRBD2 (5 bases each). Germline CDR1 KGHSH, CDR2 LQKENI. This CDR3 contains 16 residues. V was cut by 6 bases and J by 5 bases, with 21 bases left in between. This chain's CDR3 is CASSARDPRAGDTQYF. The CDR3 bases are TGTGCCAGCTCCGCCCGGGACCCTCGTGCGGGAGATACGCAGTATTTT.

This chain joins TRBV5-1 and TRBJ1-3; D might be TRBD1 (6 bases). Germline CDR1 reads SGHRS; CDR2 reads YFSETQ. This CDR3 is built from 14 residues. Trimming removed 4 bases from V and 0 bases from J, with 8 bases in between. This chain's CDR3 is CASSQTGSGNTIYF. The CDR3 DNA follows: TGCGCCAGCAGCCAGACAGGCTCTGGAAACACCATATATTTT.